The sequence of this TCR beta chain was determined in a study of blood T cell repertoires in COVID-19. Study-wide background: T cells, B-cell-depleted T cells, or PBMCs supplied cDNA or gDNA.

Seattle participants joined during active infection and were tracked over time. Measured with immunoSEQ multiplex PCR; TCRdb has only the in-frame clones, and not every one. The profile covers roughly 70,000 clones, with about 90% appearing a single time and under 0.6% taken by the ten largest. This clone was recorded a few times. CDR3 size: 14 residues. CDR1 and CDR2 from the germline V gene are MGHRA and YSYEKL. The V and J ends lost 0 bases and 1 base respectively, with 7 bases between them. The clonotype comes from a man in his fifties or sixties with COVID-19, enrolled during active disease. The chain is built from TRBV4-1 and TRBJ2-7, with D possibly matching TRBD1 (6 bases). The sample was peripheral blood. CDR3: CASSQEGTSYEQYF. DNA of the CDR3: TGCGCCAGCAGCCAAGAAGGGACATCCTACGAGCAGTACTTC.